This TCR beta chain was obtained from a study of cytomegalovirus exposure and HLA in healthy donors (dated by TCRdb to the late 2010s). Study-wide context: An earlier analysis of around 600 of the donors reported approximately 270 Gb of sequence data and approximately 110 million unique TCR beta sequences from some 180 million T cells. Approximately 300 gigabases of sequencing data and around 88 million unique TCR sequences made up an early release that covered around 640 HLA-typed donors. Of the roughly 400 genotyped donors, about 80% fell in the genetic ancestry cluster associated with self-reported Caucasian donors. The study was designed to test whether signatures of past pathogen exposure could be identified by cataloging public T cell receptors. The study used immunosequencing to profile the T cell repertoires of several hundred subjects and linked those repertoires to cytomegalovirus serostatus. A separate validation cohort of some 130 different subjects was used in addition to the roughly 720-subject first cohort. To predict cytomegalovirus infection status, the study brought together high-throughput TCR immunosequencing, statistical association of individual TCRs with disease status, and machine learning. A later analysis re-examined previously published TCR beta repertoires from about 700 donors and added high-resolution HLA genotyping to investigate patterns of TCR occurrence. The later analysis used no new phenotypic data to find candidate immune exposures, relying instead on TCR beta sequences and their occurrence across donors. To decide whether each TCR beta V gene segment behaved as functional or pseudogenic, an earlier analysis of approximately 600 of the donors relied on high-throughput TCR beta sequencing. Donor age, sex, ethnicity and CMV serostatus were collected together with the repertoire data. A later genetic analysis took genome-wide SNP genotypes for about 65% of the 666 donors and used that subset as a discovery cohort. Every repertoire in the discovery cohort had been generated on one and the same sequencing platform. Both class I and class II loci were covered by HLA typing, at four-digit resolution. The number of donors typed differed by locus, with about 629-640 for A, B, C, DRB1 and DQB1, roughly 520 for DQA1, 600 to 610 for DPA1, and around 460 for DPB1. Five DR-DQ haplotypes were treated as single units for association and clustering because of strong linkage in the cohort. Among under 450 genotyped donors of the cohort, an average of about 240,000 unique TCR beta nucleotide sequences were sequenced per donor, approximately 20% of them non-productive. On the study overall, not on this receptor specifically: In an earlier analysis of 587 of the donors, most TCR beta V segments appeared in productive rearrangements about 87% or about 30% of the time, broadly matching IMGT annotations. Around 16 rarely observed V segments, including chromosome 9 orphons, were excluded from the earlier analysis of approximately 500 of the donors because counts were too low. Specific HLA alleles were associated with 16,951 TCR beta sequences at a false discovery rate of 0.05 in a later analysis. Immune exposure information for the cohort was limited to CMV serostatus. Across donors, most TCR sequences were observed very rarely, whereas some public TCRs were present in many individuals. In the study, approximately 160 TCR beta chains were listed as associated with cytomegalovirus. This cohort had only TCR beta chains sequenced, and the lack of alpha or paired-chain data limited which features could be detected. Because some donors lacked HLA typing at each locus, the association tests relied only on the typed subset. A further reported finding was that TCR beta sequences accurately predicted the HLA-A and HLA-B alleles for most subjects in the first cohort. Three of the identified cytomegalovirus-associated TCR beta chains were confirmed in vitro to be specific for cytomegalovirus antigens. In a later analysis, HLA-associated TCR beta chains were found to be more clonally expanded and to have lower generation probabilities than equally common non-associated chains. In both the original and validation cohorts, the classifier was reported to diagnose cytomegalovirus status with high specificity and sensitivity. When HLA alleles, especially DR and DQ, strongly co-occurred, TCR associations were difficult to assign to individual alleles. According to a later genetic analysis, donors in an Asian-associated ancestry cluster had fewer N-insertions in productive TCRs than the approximately 630-donor mean. Most CMV-associated TCR beta chains appeared to be HLA-restricted in a later analysis, and the HLA associations seemed to be driven largely by CMV exposure. In a later analysis, the rate of TCR association differed among HLA loci, with DRB1 alleles having the most associated TCRs and HLA-C alleles having the fewest. Some IMGT-functional V segments, including TRBV6-2 and TRBV6-3, could not be distinguished by the 87-base-pair reads and were therefore excluded. In a later analysis, several top co-occurrence clusters were reported to appear linked to parvovirus B19, influenza, CMV and Epstein-Barr virus. It was suggested by the authors that the approach could potentially be generalized to other disease states and immunological phenotypes. In a later genetic analysis, a missense DCLRE1C variant was associated with V-gene and J-gene trimming of TCR beta chains, and the association was replicated in an independent cohort. Linkage disequilibrium might explain the correlated functional status among segregating V segments, but an unknown experimental factor could not be ruled out. The presence/absence analyses assumed that sequencing depth was roughly uniform across donors, and that assumption may not be true. A cluster of highly shared sequence variants was judged likely to represent a technical artifact of the sequencing pipeline.

Remarks on this clone: Its recognized antigen is unknown. Qualities for individual bases were not recorded, and no much larger clone is one base off.

The cohort was made up of under 800 healthy bone marrow donors. At the time of sampling, every cohort member was nominally healthy, though immune exposures that went unrecorded were likely present. The donor was CMV seropositive and was included in the group of 300 or so seropositive cohort members. Every donor gave a peripheral blood sample, and the peripheral blood mononuclear cells from that sample were used for TCR beta sequencing. Genomic DNA extraction from the blood cell samples was performed with the Qiagen DNeasy Blood Extraction Kit. Between the V and J ends, shortened by 1 base and 5 bases respectively, the junction contains 13 bases. Inclusive of the bounding cysteine and phenylalanine, the CDR3 is 15 residues long. Of the read, only the CDR3 DNA is kept; its 45 bases are in frame from base 1. According to the germline V gene, CDR1 reads SGDLS and CDR2 reads YYNGEE. The method was the immunoSEQ multiplex PCR assay. A mixture of 60 forward primers for TCR Vbeta segments and 13 reverse primers for TCR Jbeta segments was used in the multiplex PCR. The CDR3 region of rearranged TCR beta genes was amplified from genomic DNA by a multiplex PCR assay. Amplified TCR beta libraries were sequenced as 87-base-pair reads on the Illumina HiSeq System. The paper's processing steps were these. A later analysis counted 65 million to 90 million unique TCR beta chains across the 700 or so repertoires, and 10 million to 11 million of these chains were shared by at least two donors. To remove PCR and sequencing errors, raw reads were error-corrected and collapsed into unique sequences using a nearest-neighbor algorithm that merged closely related sequences. Alignment of CDR3 sequences to IMGT reference sequences was used to assign V, D and J gene segments. For a sequence to be retained, a match of at least six nucleotides to both a V gene segment and a J gene segment was required. A rearrangement was called productive if the CDR3 had no stop codons and remained in frame with V and J, and every other rearrangement was called non-productive. CDR3 was defined according to IMGT convention as the region running from the second conserved V-encoded cysteine to the conserved J-encoded phenylalanine. Sequences without an unambiguous match to a single V gene segment were excluded from the earlier analysis of about 600 of the donors. In an earlier analysis of several hundred of the donors, V segments were called functional above 56.7% productive rearrangements and were called segregating when the between-donor standard deviation exceeded 5%. A statistical classification framework was developed to diagnose cytomegalovirus status using the catalog of TCR beta chain sequences. In a later analysis, V and J genes were assigned by comparing TCR nucleotide sequences against IMGT/GENE-DB human TR gene sequences. In a later analysis, CDR3 sequences and most-parsimonious VDJ recombination scenarios were assigned using the TCRdist pipeline. In a later analysis, each TCR beta chain was defined by its CDR3 amino acid sequence together with its V-gene family, and reads without a unique V-gene family were excluded. To address suspected cross-contamination and a sequencing artifact, a later analysis removed roughly 640 highly shared, low-generation-probability nucleotide sequences. In a later analysis, a clonal expansion index was calculated for each public chain from normalized within-repertoire ranks of inferred template counts. In a later analysis, generation probabilities were computed using a VDJ recombination model fitted to out-of-frame rearrangements, and the results were checked against IGoR. In a later analysis, hypergeometric tests were used to score TCR-TCR, TCR-HLA and TCR-CMV co-occurrence, with a repertoire-size bias correction applied to TCR pairs. In a later analysis, false discovery rates were estimated by permuting HLA or CMV assignments 20 times. In a later analysis, co-occurring TCRs were grouped using DBSCAN, and TCRdist sequence similarity was added for clustering within HLA-allele-positive subsets. Repertoires with fewer than 30,000 or more than 120,000 public chains, plus five repertoires with anomalous nucleotide sharing, were excluded from co-occurrence clustering. Entries here come from immuneACCESS through TCRdb and include only in-frame sequences with V and J called. Some clones fail to appear in such tables; in the studies checked, an unresolved V gene covers under half of the shortfall, and the cause of the remainder is unknown. D and trimming come from the DNA, and the V and J calls and clone size come from that table. Here the sample has 90,000 to 120,000 clones; about four fifths occur a single time. The top ten constitute 2% to 3% of the sample.

Sequenced material: PBMCs. The sequence came from a man aged 25 to 40 in good health and CMV-seropositive. The chain couples TRBV9 to TRBJ1-5, with the D gene not confidently named. The DNA sequence is given as TGTGCCAGCAGCGTATCGGGGTCTAATGATCAGCCCCAGCATTTT. This sequence encodes CASSVSGSNDQPQHF.